This TCR beta chain was sequenced for a study of T cells in Graves' hyperthyroidism and ophthalmopathy (dated by TCRdb to about 2019). For context, the study as a whole: Peripheral blood was sampled at the time of initial diagnosis, prior to any treatment. Whether ophthalmopathy could be predicted prospectively was tested in an independent validation cohort made up of approximately 19 hyperthyroidism patients plus 17 patients who later progressed to ophthalmopathy. For training and testing, the 100 or so patients in the discovery cohort were randomly divided in a 7:3 ratio. Once sampling was done, hyperthyroidism patients were given methimazole at a starting dose of 30 mg daily, whereas ophthalmopathy patients were given high-dose intravenous methylprednisolone. Thyroid tissue and blood T-cell repertoires from about six Graves' hyperthyroidism patients were also compared in the study. To identify TCR V-J signatures that set the groups apart, the researchers used a discovery cohort of 100 patients, made up of around 42 with Graves' ophthalmopathy and some 60 with stable Graves' hyperthyroidism. TCR Vbeta CDR3 sequencing of 140 or so peripheral blood samples (over 40 ophthalmopathy, 75 or so hyperthyroidism and some 17 progressor patients) is reported in the paper. Findings and caveats that apply to the study as a whole: In validation, the model predicted progression to ophthalmopathy a median of roughly six months before onset, with roughly 70% sensitivity and almost 75% specificity. Most expanded thyroid clonotypes (frequency above 0.001) were also found in blood, which suggests that blood repertoires may mirror thyroid immune responses. Sample size was not statistically predetermined, and blinding of investigators to group allocation was not performed. Ophthalmopathy was separated from stable hyperthyroidism by a 13 V-J signature model, with approximately 89% sensitivity and roughly 81% specificity obtained in cross-validation and 80%/75% obtained in testing.

The sample holds many counts of this clonotype. Its antigen is currently not known. The input lacks base qualities; no much larger clone sits a single base away. Compared with germline, V lacks 4 bases and J lacks 2 bases; bases without a gene match: 13. For CDR1 and CDR2, the germline V gene (reference sequence) lists DFQATT and SNEGSKA. Measured from the cysteine to the phenylalanine, the CDR3 is 16 residues long. The entry retains the CDR3 DNA only, 48 bases that are in frame from base 1. Moderately to severely active disease, a Clinical Activity Score of at least 3, a NOSPECS grade of at least 4, and a duration under 3 months were present in ophthalmopathy patients. The study excluded patients with uncontrolled infections, other autoimmune diseases, pregnancy or lactation. Diagnoses were based on clinical symptoms, serum thyroxine and TRAb, thyroid ultrasound and orbital computed tomography. Ficoll-Paque density gradient centrifugation was used to isolate PBMCs from approximately 11 ml of fresh peripheral blood. Total RNA was extracted using Trizol reagent, and RNA quality was assessed on an Agilent 2100 Bioanalyzer.

The TCR beta CDR3 regions were amplified from RNA transcripts. The first round of RT-PCR for the TCR CDR3 was performed with the HTBI primer set and the Qiagen OneStep RT-PCR kit. Libraries were constructed in a second round of multiplex PCR, after which size selection and purification were carried out. Libraries were sequenced paired-end with 100 bp reads on an Illumina HiSeq2000. Under the source paper's analysis protocol: SOAPnuke was used to process the raw data, removing reads that contained adapters or uncalled bases, had a mean Phred below 15, or lacked an exact match to the constant primer or identifier. COPE v1.2.5 was used to merge the high-quality paired reads, and each unique nucleotide sequence was defined as a clonotype. MiTCR v1.1 was used to align clonotypes to the IMGT TRBV, TRBD and TRBJ reference segments. The analysis was restricted to V-J combinations with a frequency above 0.0001, which together covered just over 99% of the repertoires. A TCS score was defined as the ratio between F50 (clonal expansion) and ExV (chaos), using BLOSUM62-based TCRdist between CDR3 peptides within each V-J. Welch's t-statistics and random forest reduced around 550 V-J features to roughly 13, which were used in a naive Bayes classifier (R e1071). The Morisita-Horn index was used to measure how similar the thyroid and blood repertoires were. TCRdb applied fastp at Q25 and MiXCR to the public reads, then kept only in-frame beta chains. A single entry per CDR3 protein holds the most common genes and DNA from its merged rows. TCRdb's processing, not the authors', yielded these V and J calls. This sample lists approximately 600,000 distinct CDR3 sequences; roughly 14% were detected once. The ten largest clones take up around 4.5% of the sample.

The sequence joins TRBV20-1 to TRBJ2-5, with TRBD2 identical over 7 junction bases. The source is a woman between 40 and 55 years old with Graves' ophthalmopathy. The sample taken for sequencing was blood. The CDR3 protein: CSATGRAGTKQETQYF. The DNA is as follows: TGCAGTGCTACCGGACGGGCGGGGACTAAACAAGAGACCCAGTACTTC.